The 10 T cell receptor beta chains below all came from one sample that was sequenced in a study of cytomegalovirus exposure and HLA in healthy donors. Researchers ran the PCR with 60 Vbeta and 13 Jbeta primers. The data were produced by immunoSEQ multiplex PCR, yet TCRdb's version contains in-frame clones alone and is incomplete. The sample consists of some 150,000 clones, 79% of them appearing once. Material for sequencing was PBMCs. Receptors were obtained from a man aged 45-60 years in good health and CMV-seropositive.

The chain has TRBV4-2 and TRBJ2-2; 10 nucleotides agree with TRBD1. J gave up 6 bases and V 0 bases, and 7 bases lay outside the gene matches. Germline V CDR1 and CDR2: LGHNA, YNFKEQ. The CDR3 is 17 residues long. This chain's CDR3 is CASSQEQGQGFPGELFF. CDR3 nucleotides: TGTGCCAGCAGCCAAGAACAGGGACAGGGGTTTCCCGGGGAGCTGTTTTTT.

The CDR3 DNA is TGTGCCAGCAGTTTTCCCCAGGAGGGGTCGGGGCCCCTCCACTTT. Its translation is CASSFPQEGSGPLHF. The chain combines TRBV28 with TRBJ1-6; possible D gene TRBD1, 5 bases. The CDR3 has 15 amino acids. Trimming cost V 3 bases and J 13 bases, with 19 bases left between them. The germline gives CDR1 MDHEN, CDR2 SYDVKM.

For the CDR3, the DNA is TGTGCCAGCAGGATTATCCGACCACAGGGTAGCAATCAGCCCCAGCATTTT. Encoded protein: CASRIIRPQGSNQPQHF. The chain employs TRBV28 and TRBJ1-5, with a tentative D call TRBD1 (6 bases). The CDR3 is 17 residues long. Germline V gene sequence: CDR1 MDHEN, CDR2 SYDVKM. The V end was cut by 6 bases, the J end by 0 bases, with 18 bases between.

About this clone itself: The junction departs from germline at one end; a sequencing error may be responsible. The chain employs TRBV7-9 and TRBJ2-7; TRBD1 matches 8 bases. CDR1 is SEHNR, CDR2 FQNEAQ, per germline (reference sequence). CDR3 length: 15 amino acids. CDR3 sequence reads: CSSSLDRGKFYEQYF. In DNA, the CDR3 is TGTTCCAGCAGCTTAGACAGGGGAAAATTCTACGAGCAGTACTTC. Drawing the rest from reference TRBV7-9 and TRBJ2-7, the complete variable domain is DTGVSQNPRHKITKRGQNVTFRCDPISEHNRLYWYRQTLGQGPEFLTYFQNEAQLEKSRLLSDRFSAERPKGSFSTLEIQRTEQGDSAMYLCSSSLDRGKFYEQYFGPGTRLTVT.

This clone has a handful of counts. The chain joins TRBV5-1 to TRBJ2-2, with D possibly TRBD1 on 6 matching bases. The germline V gene has CDR1 SGHRS and CDR2 YFSETQ. With 0 bases removed from V and 6 bases from J, the gap between germline ends came to 9 bases. CDR3 length equals 14 residues. The CDR3 spells CASSLAQGPGELFF. In DNA, the CDR3 is TGCGCCAGCAGCTTGGCCCAGGGGCCCGGGGAGCTGTTTTTT.

The V call is TRBV19, the J call TRBJ2-7; a possible D gene is TRBD1 (7 bases). This CDR3 region has 14 residues. The ends were cut back, 5 bases at V and 6 bases at J, with 17 bases in the middle. Germline CDR1 is LNHDA and CDR2 is SQIVND (reference sequence). The CDR3 sequence: CASSASRGRSEQYF. For the CDR3, the DNA is TGTGCCAGTAGTGCATCCAGGGGGAGGTCCGAGCAGTACTTC.

This clone was seen a single time. This chain uses TRBV6-1 with TRBJ2-7; possibly TRBD1 for D (6 bases). The CDR3 covers 15 residues. V lost 2 bases and J 5 bases, leaving 16 bases between the germline ends. Germline loops: CDR1 MNHNS, CDR2 SASEGT. The CDR3 nucleotides are TGTGCCAGCAGTGAACAGGGGCGAGCTCTCGACGAGCAGTACTTC. The encoded protein is CASSEQGRALDEQYF.

The chain employs TRBV6-6 and TRBJ1-3, with D perhaps matching TRBD1 (5 bases). This CDR3 has 14 amino acids. The V end lost 4 bases, the J end lost 3 bases, and 10 bases lay between the germline ends. Germline lookup yields CDR1 MNHNY and CDR2 SVGAGI (reference sequence). CDR3: CASSSPGIGNTIYF. The CDR3 bases are TGTGCCAGCAGTTCCCCAGGGATTGGAAACACCATATATTTT.

The chain employs TRBV30 and TRBJ2-2, with D perhaps matching TRBD1 (6 bases). The CDR3 contains 15 residues. Looked up from germline, CDR1 is GTSNPN and CDR2 is SVGIG (reference sequence). V lost 8 bases, J lost 2 bases, and 18 bases lay in between. In nucleotides, the CDR3 is TGTGCCCCACTGTACCGGGACACCAACACCGGGGAGCTGTTTTTT. Translation gives CAPLYRDTNTGELFF.

The rearrangement links TRBV7-2 to TRBJ1-3, with no clear D. Trimming cost V 5 bases and J 0 bases, with 17 bases left between them. Germline-derived CDR1 and CDR2 are SGHTA and FQGNSA. This CDR3 comprises 17 residues. In DNA, the CDR3 is TGTGCCAGCAGCCCCCTAGACCTAGGCTTCTCTGGAAACACCATATATTTT. Translated: CASSPLDLGFSGNTIYF. The full variable domain, its missing parts supplied by reference TRBV7-2 and TRBJ1-3, is GAGVSQSPSNKVTEKGKDVELRCDPISGHTALYWYRQSLGQGLEFLIYFQGNSAPDKSGLPSDRFSAERTGGSVSTLTIQRTQQEDSAVYLCASSPLDLGFSGNTIYFGEGSWLTVV.